This TCR beta chain was observed in a study of T cell responses to AZD1222 COVID-19 vaccine. With 6 bases removed from V and 2 bases from J, the gap between germline ends came to 11 bases. The CDR3 has 14 residues. Germline V gene data show CDR1 as MNHEY and CDR2 as SVGAGI. Study observations and caveats: Nearly half of unique spike-specific TCRs reportedly avoided B.1.351 and B.1.1.7 mutated regions. With dominance at 160-218 and 743-854, vaccine-associated CD4 TCRs spanned spike.

This clone was found once. Its antigen remains unidentified. TCRdb's table, derived via immunoSEQ multiplex PCR, lists solely in-frame clones and lacks some. Of 110,000 or so clones in the sample, around nine tenths were seen once. The sequencing used peripheral blood, collected 28 days after the second AZD1222 dose. V gene TRBV6-5 combines with J gene TRBJ1-5; TRBD1 might be the D (6 bases). The TCR sequence derives from an adult who received the AZD1222 COVID-19 vaccine. The CDR3 DNA sequence: TGTGCCAGCAGACTCAGGGGTGGCAATCAGCCCCAGCATTTT. Protein product: CASRLRGGNQPQHF.